These 27 T cell receptor beta chains were sequenced from one sample in a study of neurological immune-mediated disorders. Via MiXCR, TCRdb re-called the 5' RACE reads, giving one row per CDR3 protein. The sample consists of approximately 37,000 distinct CDR3 sequences, 3.8% of them appearing once. Sequenced material: PBMCs. These receptor sequences come from a man in his thirties or forties with multiple sclerosis.

The table lists this clonotype with a few counts. The genes are TRBV5-6 and TRBJ2-5; 8 nucleotides line up with TRBD2. Germline V gives CDR1 SGHDT, CDR2 YYEEEE. V was pared by 6 bases and J by 4 bases, with 8 bases of the junction left unmatched. The CDR3 sequence is 14 residues long. CDR3 loop: CASNNGGAGETQYF. CDR3 DNA sequence: TGTGCCAGCAACAACGGGGGGGCCGGAGAGACCCAGTACTTC.

The rearrangement uses TRBV9 and TRBJ1-4, with 8 positions matching TRBD1. Germline-derived CDR1 and CDR2 are SGDLS and YYNGEE. The length of the CDR3 is 14 residues. The J segment lost 6 bases and the V segment lost 2 bases, leaving 3 bases of the junction unmatched. CDR3 bases: TGTGCCAGCAGCGTCCAGGGGGCGGATGAAAAACTGTTTTTT. The encoded protein is CASSVQGADEKLFF.

This clonotype has at least ten counts. V is TRBV20-1 and J is TRBJ1-2; D gene ambiguous. CDR3 length: 13 residues. Trimming left V 8 bases short and J 7 bases short, with 20 bases between. The V gene's germline CDR1 is DFQATT and CDR2 SNEGSKA (reference sequence). CDR3 in DNA: TGCAGTATAAGTCAGGTGAATCTAGGTGGCTACACCTTC. The encoded protein is CSISQVNLGGYTF.

This clonotype was seen repeatedly, ten times or more. This chain joins TRBV29-1 and TRBJ1-4; D remains ambiguous. Trimming took off 1 base at V and 7 bases at J, with 10 bases between the two ends. The length of the CDR3 is 13 residues. Germline CDR1 and CDR2: SQVTM and ANQGSEA. This CDR3 reads CSVEGGLGEKLFF. CDR3 in DNA: TGCAGCGTTGAAGGGGGTCTTGGTGAAAAACTGTTTTTT.

This clonotype was seen ten or more times. V usage is TRBV20-1 and J usage is TRBJ1-5, with TRBD1 identical over 8 bases. Germline lookup yields CDR1 DFQATT and CDR2 SNEGSKA (reference sequence). V shed 3 bases and J 5 bases; nucleotides not matched to a gene: 0. The CDR3 has 12 residues. CDR3 amino acids: CSARTGDQPQHF. CDR3 coding DNA: TGCAGTGCTAGGACAGGGGATCAGCCCCAGCATTTT.

This clonotype was seen at least ten times. The rearrangement joins TRBV4-2 to TRBJ2-1; D gene ambiguous. This CDR3 has 11 residues. Germline CDR1 LGHNA, CDR2 YNFKEQ. Trimming took off 2 bases at V and 10 bases at J, with 6 bases between the two ends. The CDR3 bases are TGTGCCAGCAGCCAAACTGACGAGCAGTTCTTC. Its translation is CASSQTDEQFF.

This clonotype was detected many times. The V and J genes are TRBV25-1 and TRBJ1-1, with unresolved D. Germline loops: CDR1 MGHDK, CDR2 SYGVNS. There are 11 residues in the CDR3. Trimming took off 8 bases at V and 1 base at J, with 5 bases between the two ends. The CDR3 nucleotides read TGTGCCAGCGTCCGGAACACTGAAGCTTTCTTT. It codes for CASVRNTEAFF.

This clonotype was detected ten times or more. This rearrangement joins TRBV5-1 to TRBJ2-7; 12 nucleotides align to TRBD2. The CDR3 runs 15 residues. The V gene end was trimmed by 5 bases and the J gene end by 2 bases; junction bases not matched to a gene: 5. CDR1 and CDR2 from the germline V gene are SGHRS and YFSETQ. In DNA, the CDR3 is TGCGCCAGCAGTTCCGGGACTAGCGGGCCCTACGAGCAGTACTTC. The encoded protein is CASSSGTSGPYEQYF. The whole variable domain, filled in from reference TRBV5-1 and TRBJ2-7, reads KAGVTQTPRYLIKTRGQQVTLSCSPISGHRSVSWYQQTPGQGLQFLFEYFSETQRNKGNFPGRFSGRQFSNSRSEMNVSTLELGDSALYLCASSSGTSGPYEQYFGPGTRLTVT.

This clonotype was counted at least ten times. The chain employs TRBV12-3 or TRBV12-4 and TRBJ2-7; D not certain. With 6 bases removed from V and 6 bases from J, the gap between germline ends came to 15 bases. This CDR3 is 13 amino acids long. DNA of the CDR3: TGTGCCAGCAGGCCTCCTTTGGCCGGCGAGCAGTACTTC. Its translation is CASRPPLAGEQYF.

This clonotype occurred a few times. A much larger clone sits a single nucleotide away, making a read error possible. The chain combines TRBV5-5 with TRBJ2-7; the D gene is possibly TRBD1 (6 bases). This CDR3 comprises 13 residues. Germline V lookup: CDR1 SGHKS, CDR2 YYEKEE (reference sequence). Trimming left V 0 bases short and J 7 bases short, with 11 bases between. The CDR3 loop reads CASSLDRVEEQYF. The DNA for the CDR3 is TGTGCCAGCAGCTTGGACAGGGTTGAAGAGCAGTACTTC. Together with reference TRBV5-5 and TRBJ2-7, the CDR3 gives the full variable domain: DAGVTQSPTHLIKTRGQQVTLRCSPISGHKSVSWYQQVLGQGPQFIFQYYEKEERGRGNFPDRFSARQFPNYSSELNVNALLLGDSALYLCASSLDRVEEQYFGPGTRLTVT.

The table lists this clonotype with many counts. The V and J genes are TRBV7-9 and TRBJ1-6; 7 nucleotides match TRBD1. Trimming took 6 bases from V and 6 from J; bases not matched to a gene: 11. This CDR3 has 16 amino acids. Germline values: CDR1 SEHNR, CDR2 FQNEAQ (reference sequence). The CDR3 nucleotides are TGTGCCAGCAGAGCTGTCGCAGGGGGGGTTAATTCACCCCTCCACTTT. Translation gives CASRAVAGGVNSPLHF. Full variable domain (missing parts from reference TRBV7-9 and TRBJ1-6): DTGVSQNPRHKITKRGQNVTFRCDPISEHNRLYWYRQTLGQGPEFLTYFQNEAQLEKSRLLSDRFSAERPKGSFSTLEIQRTEQGDSAMYLCASRAVAGGVNSPLHFGNGTRLTVT.

This clonotype was seen only a few times. This sequence joins TRBV5-5 and TRBJ2-5; 7 nucleotides align to TRBD1. From germline, CDR1 is SGHKS and CDR2 YYEKEE (reference sequence). Unmatched junction bases numbered 2, after V lost 2 bases and J lost 4 bases. This CDR3 has 13 residues. CDR3 protein: CASSLTGAETQYF. The CDR3 DNA sequence: TGTGCCAGCAGCTTAACAGGGGCAGAGACCCAGTACTTC.

This clonotype was observed at least ten times. V is TRBV7-8 and J is TRBJ2-5, with D tentatively TRBD1 (7 bases). The CDR3 is made up of 16 amino acids. The germline V and J ends were trimmed by 4 bases and 3 bases, with 18 bases remaining between them. Looked up from germline, CDR1 is SGHVS and CDR2 is FQNEAQ. CDR3 protein: CASSSETGWGEETQYF. Written as DNA, the CDR3 is TGTGCCAGCAGCTCAGAGACAGGGTGGGGGGAAGAGACCCAGTACTTC.

This clonotype has a count of ten or more. This chain uses TRBV6-6 with TRBJ1-2, with TRBD1 matching 7 bases. The V gene's germline CDR1 is MNHNY and CDR2 SVGAGI (reference sequence). This CDR3 has 16 residues. V lost 4 bases to trimming and J lost 5 bases; unmatched junction nucleotides: 13. The CDR3 loop is CASSSSSGQLTYGYTF. CDR3 nucleotides: TGTGCCAGCAGTTCCTCCTCGGGACAGCTGACTTATGGCTACACCTTC.

There are many counts of this clonotype. The chain joins TRBV25-1 to TRBJ1-2; D uncertain. The CDR3 runs 13 residues. Trimming left V 11 bases short and J 2 bases short, with 15 bases between. CDR1 is MGHDK, CDR2 SYGVNS, per germline. CDR3 region: CASSGGLNYGYTF. In DNA form, the CDR3 reads TGTGCCTCAAGCGGAGGATTGAACTATGGCTACACCTTC.

This clonotype was recorded at least ten times. The chain joins TRBV20-1 to TRBJ2-1, with D tentatively TRBD1 or TRBD2 (5 bases each). CDR3 length equals 12 residues. Germline assignment: CDR1 DFQATT and CDR2 SNEGSKA (reference sequence). The V gene lost 7 bases and the J gene lost 5 bases, with 12 bases spanning the gap. In nucleotides, the CDR3 is TGCAGTGTGAGACGAGGGGACAATGAGCAGTTCTTC. It codes for CSVRRGDNEQFF.

This clonotype came up many times. J is TRBJ1-1 and V is TRBV5-1, with TRBD1 matching over 8 bases. The CDR3 has 14 amino acids. In germline, CDR1 is SGHRS, CDR2 YFSETQ. J gave up 6 bases and V 1 base, and 5 bases lay outside the gene matches. DNA of the CDR3: TGCGCCAGCAGCTTGAACAGGGGGTTGTCTGAAGCTTTCTTT. Residues: CASSLNRGLSEAFF.

The V call is TRBV5-1, the J call TRBJ2-7, with TRBD1 matching over 8 bases. The CDR3 is 15 residues long. The J segment lost 5 bases and the V segment lost 1 base, leaving 8 bases of the junction unmatched. Germline V lookup: CDR1 SGHRS, CDR2 YFSETQ. This CDR3 reads CASSLKDRGNDEQYF. CDR3 sequence (DNA): TGCGCCAGCAGCTTGAAAGACAGGGGAAATGACGAGCAGTACTTC.

This clonotype was counted ten times or more. The rearrangement links TRBV5-1 to TRBJ2-5; D is ambiguous. Germline values: CDR1 SGHRS, CDR2 YFSETQ. V gave up 8 bases and J gave up 1 base, with 12 bases separating them. The CDR3 consists of 13 residues. CDR3 sequence: CASRVAFQETQYF. The CDR3 bases are TGCGCCAGTCGGGTTGCGTTCCAAGAGACCCAGTACTTC.

This clonotype has just a few counts. Germline and junction disagree at one end, which may indicate a read error. This chain joins TRBV29-1 and TRBJ1-1, with D unclear. CDR1 is SQVTM and CDR2 is ANQGSEA in the germline V gene. This CDR3 spans 13 amino acids. CDR3: CSVEEAMNTEAFF. CDR3 DNA sequence: TGCAGCGTTGAGGAGGCCATGAACACAGAAGCTTTCTTT.

A remark on this clonotype: This may arise from a read error, as a much more abundant clone is one base away. The chain carries TRBV20-1 and TRBJ2-3; no clear D. CDR1 DFQATT and CDR2 SNEGSKA come from the germline V gene (reference sequence). This CDR3 contains 13 residues. CDR3 protein: CSARSMNTDTHYF. The CDR3 nucleotides are TGCAGTGCCCGGAGTATGAACACAGATACGCATTATTTT.

Many counts were recorded for this clonotype. The rearrangement links TRBV5-1 to TRBJ1-1; D might be TRBD1 (5 bases). V dropped 0 bases and J dropped 5 bases, with 14 bases sitting between them. This CDR3 has 15 amino acids. Germline lookup yields CDR1 SGHRS and CDR2 YFSETQ. The CDR3 loop is CASSLDRQGETEAFF. The CDR3 nucleotides read TGCGCCAGCAGCTTGGACCGTCAGGGAGAAACTGAAGCTTTCTTT.

This clonotype came up a few times. No conserved phenylalanine or tryptophan is present at the end of the CDR3, so a read error is the likely explanation. The J gene is TRBJ2-5, the V gene TRBV3-1, with TRBD1 matching over 7 bases. The junction had 5 bases not matched to a gene; V was cut back by 3 bases and J by 1 base. CDR1 is LGHDT, CDR2 YNNKEL, per germline (reference sequence). The CDR3 contains 15 residues. CDR3 coding DNA: TGTGCCAGCAGCCAGCAGACAGGGCCCCAAGAGACCCAGTACTAC. Encoded protein: CASSQQTGPQETQYY.

This clonotype showed up many times. V and J are TRBV29-1 and TRBJ2-6; no reliable D call. The germline V and J ends were trimmed by 5 bases and 2 bases, with 7 bases remaining between them. The CDR3 is made up of 13 amino acids. CDR1 is SQVTM and CDR2 is ANQGSEA in the germline V gene. DNA for the CDR3: TGCAGCGTTTCGCTGGCTGGGGCCAACGTCCTGACTTTC. This gives the protein CSVSLAGANVLTF.

This clonotype showed up many times. The V gene is TRBV29-1, the J gene TRBJ1-1; no clear D gene. Germline V CDR1 and CDR2: SQVTM, ANQGSEA. The germline V and J ends were trimmed by 5 bases and 6 bases, with 34 bases remaining between them. The CDR3 sequence is 19 residues long. This CDR3 reads CSVSRFVIFGDEDVPEAFF. CDR3 coding DNA: TGCAGCGTTTCTCGGTTTGTTATCTTCGGAGACGAAGATGTACCTGAAGCTTTCTTT.

This clonotype was observed many times. The chain carries TRBV7-8 and TRBJ2-4, with 10 bases identical to TRBD2. Germline lookup yields CDR1 SGHVS and CDR2 FQNEAQ. This CDR3 spans 13 amino acids. V lost 6 bases, J lost 8 bases, and 4 bases stayed unmatched. CDR3 sequence (DNA): TGTGCCAGCAGACTAGCGGGGTCGGACATTCAGTACTTC. Translation gives CASRLAGSDIQYF.

Concerning this clonotype itself: A single base separates this from a much larger clone, so it may be a read error. As the CDR3 is not closed by the conserved phenylalanine or tryptophan, this likely results from a read error. This rearrangement joins TRBV12-3 or TRBV12-4 to TRBJ2-3; D is perhaps TRBD2 (7 bases). CDR3 length equals 13 residues. The CDR3 loop is CALRGDNTDTQYI. As DNA, the CDR3 is TGTGCGCTTCGGGGGGACAACACAGATACGCAGTATATT.